This entry lists 20 T cell receptor beta chains sequenced from one sample in a study of PD-L1 blockade in urothelial cancer. Generated by immunoSEQ multiplex PCR, the TCRdb table keeps only in-frame clones and is missing some. This sample has some 120,000 clones, with roughly 88% found just once. This sample's time point: peripheral blood 6 weeks after treatment start. The starting material was PBMCs, obtained around atezolizumab (anti-PD-L1) treatment. The receptor source for this set is a man aged 45-65 years with urothelial cancer.

V gene TRBV2 combines with J gene TRBJ2-7; 7 nucleotides agree with TRBD1. The CDR3 spans 17 residues. The germline gives CDR1 SNHLY, CDR2 FYNNEI. Germline trimming cut 0 bases from V and 1 base from J; bases unmatched to any gene: 9. CDR3 in DNA: TGTGCCAGCAGTGAAGCGCACAGGGGAAGGGGATCCTACGAGCAGTACTTC. It translates to CASSEAHRGRGSYEQYF.

The count of this clone is one. The rearrangement uses TRBV7-9 and TRBJ2-7; 9 positions agree with TRBD1. The CDR3 runs to 18 residues. Germline CDR1 and CDR2: SEHNR and FQNEAQ (reference sequence). After removal of 7 bases from V and 3 bases from J, the junction contained 19 bases not matched to a gene. The CDR3 is CASTDGTGLPNLGYEQYF. CDR3 DNA sequence: TGTGCCAGCACGGACGGGACAGGGTTGCCAAACTTGGGCTACGAGCAGTACTTC. Full variable domain (missing parts from reference TRBV7-9 and TRBJ2-7): DTGVSQNPRHKITKRGQNVTFRCDPISEHNRLYWYRQTLGQGPEFLTYFQNEAQLEKSRLLSDRFSAERPKGSFSTLEIQRTEQGDSAMYLCASTDGTGLPNLGYEQYFGPGTRLTVT.

The chain recombines TRBV5-6 with TRBJ1-1, with TRBD1 matching over 8 bases. The CDR3 length is 15 residues. V shed 4 bases, J shed 4 bases, and the junction held 9 bases outside the gene matches. Germline V gene sequence: CDR1 SGHDT, CDR2 YYEEEE. In DNA form, the CDR3 reads TGTGCCAGCAGCCTAGACAGGGGCCGGGGCACTGAAGCTTTCTTT. This encodes CASSLDRGRGTEAFF.

This sequence joins TRBV10-1 and TRBJ2-2, with D possibly being TRBD1 (6 bases). The CDR3 is made up of 17 amino acids. Trimming removed 2 bases from V and 2 bases from J, with 15 bases in between. From germline, CDR1 is WNHNN and CDR2 SYGVQD (reference sequence). For the CDR3, the DNA is TGCGCCAGCAGTGAGGGGACATCGGAACGAAACACCGGGGAGCTGTTTTTT. The encoded protein is CASSEGTSERNTGELFF.

This chain joins TRBV19 and TRBJ1-5, with D tentatively TRBD1 (6 bases). This CDR3 has 15 amino acids. In germline, CDR1 is LNHDA, CDR2 SQIVND (reference sequence). V was clipped by 6 bases and J by 11 bases, with 23 bases between them. CDR3 nucleotides: TGTGCCAGTAGACCCTTGGACAGACCTGGGGGGGCCCAGCATTTT. Its translation is CASRPLDRPGGAQHF.

The chain is built from TRBV28 and TRBJ1-1, with TRBD1 identical over 8 bases. CDR1 is MDHEN and CDR2 is SYDVKM in the germline V gene. The CDR3 is made up of 16 amino acids. J was trimmed by 4 bases and V by 5 bases; bases with no gene match: 12. CDR3 loop: CASSPRLDRVFTEAFF. In DNA form, the CDR3 reads TGTGCCAGCAGTCCAAGGTTGGACAGGGTGTTCACTGAAGCTTTCTTT.

This clone was observed a few times. V usage is TRBV6-5 and J usage is TRBJ2-1; 8 nucleotides align to TRBD1. V dropped 5 bases and J dropped 7; count of bases not matched to a gene: 1. CDR3 length: 12 residues. CDR1 is MNHEY, CDR2 SVGAGI, per germline. The CDR3 region is CASSRTGNEQFF. CDR3 sequence (DNA): TGTGCCAGCAGTCGGACAGGGAATGAGCAGTTCTTC.

V gene TRBV5-1 combines with J gene TRBJ2-6; a weak D match, TRBD1 (6 bases). This CDR3 has 15 residues. CDR1 is SGHRS and CDR2 is YFSETQ in the germline V gene. Deletions cut 2 bases from V and 4 bases from J, with 10 bases between. The DNA for the CDR3 is TGCGCCAGCAGCTTAGGGGGTTCCGGGGCCAACGTCCTGACTTTC. This gives the protein CASSLGGSGANVLTF. The complete variable domain, with remaining parts taken from reference TRBV5-1 and TRBJ2-6, reads KAGVTQTPRYLIKTRGQQVTLSCSPISGHRSVSWYQQTPGQGLQFLFEYFSETQRNKGNFPGRFSGRQFSNSRSEMNVSTLELGDSALYLCASSLGGSGANVLTFGAGSRLTVL.

J is TRBJ2-3 and V is TRBV19; 16 nucleotides align to TRBD2. The CDR3 extends over 18 amino acids. Germline CDR1 is LNHDA and CDR2 is SQIVND (reference sequence). With V trimmed by 6 bases and J by 4 bases, 10 bases remained unmatched. Written as DNA, the CDR3 is TGTGCCAGTAGCCAGACGGGACTAGCGGGAGGGTTTGCAGATACGCAGTATTTT. This sequence encodes CASSQTGLAGGFADTQYF. The variable domain in full, completed from reference TRBV19 and TRBJ2-3, reads DGGITQSPKYLFRKEGQNVTLSCEQNLNHDAMYWYRQDPGQGLRLIYYSQIVNDFQKGDIAEGYSVSREKKESFPLTVTSAQKNPTAFYLCASSQTGLAGGFADTQYFGPGTRLTVL.

This clone was counted a few times. This chain connects TRBV6-6 to TRBJ1-5; 7 bases fit TRBD1. V was pared by 2 bases and J by 6 bases, with 1 base of the junction left unmatched. CDR1 MNHNY and CDR2 SVGAGI come from the germline V gene (reference sequence). CDR3 size: 13 residues. Here the CDR3 reads CASSYRGLQPQHF. Written as DNA, the CDR3 is TGTGCCAGCAGTTACAGGGGGCTTCAGCCCCAGCATTTT.

A few counts support this clone. The V gene is TRBV5-4, the J gene TRBJ1-6; 7 bases are shared with TRBD1. V shed 3 bases and J 10 bases; nucleotides not matched to a gene: 4. The length of the CDR3 is 13 residues. CDR1 and CDR2 from the germline V gene are SGHNT and YYREEE (reference sequence). The DNA of the CDR3 is TGTGCCAGCAGCTCTGGACAGGAATCACCCCTCCACTTT. Encoded protein: CASSSGQESPLHF.

V and J are TRBV28 and TRBJ1-2, with D unresolved. This CDR3 comprises 13 residues. V was pared by 4 bases and J by 2 bases, with 8 bases between. Per the germline V gene, CDR1 is MDHEN and CDR2 is SYDVKM. CDR3 nucleotide sequence: TGTGCCAGCAGTTCTGCGGGCAACTATGGCTACACCTTC. Translation gives CASSSAGNYGYTF.

The CDR3 nucleotides are TGCAGCGCATCAGGGGGCGCGGGGTATGGCTACACCTTC. Amino acid sequence: CSASGGAGYGYTF. The gene calls are TRBV29-1 and TRBJ1-2, with 8 bases aligning to TRBD1. Germline V gene sequence: CDR1 SQVTM, CDR2 ANQGSEA. CDR3 length: 13 residues. The junction had 9 bases not matched to a gene; V was cut back by 7 bases and J by 5 bases.

The chain employs TRBV9 and TRBJ2-2; D gene ambiguous. Looked up from germline, CDR1 is SGDLS and CDR2 is YYNGEE. This CDR3 contains 16 residues. With 2 bases removed from V and 1 base from J, the gap between germline ends came to 12 bases. The CDR3 DNA follows: TGTGCCAGCAGCGTGACTGGGTCAGTGAACACCGGGGAGCTGTTTTTT. Translation gives CASSVTGSVNTGELFF.

The rearrangement uses TRBV4-1 and TRBJ2-3; D is perhaps TRBD2 (5 bases). V was clipped by 1 base and J by 2 bases, with 13 bases between them. This CDR3 is 16 amino acids long. Per germline, CDR1 MGHRA and CDR2 YSYEKL. The CDR3 DNA follows: TGCGCCAGCAGCCAAGTTTTCAGCGGAACCACAGATACGCAGTATTTT. This codes for CASSQVFSGTTDTQYF.

The rearrangement uses TRBV14 and TRBJ2-1; the D is unclear. The CDR3 is 12 residues long. Germline CDR1 and CDR2: SGHDN and FVKESK. V gave up 4 bases and J gave up 13 bases, with 14 bases separating them. The CDR3 reads CASSLKRDRQFF. CDR3 coding DNA: TGTGCCAGCAGCCTAAAGCGAGACCGACAGTTCTTC.

This clone was detected once. This sequence joins TRBV5-1 and TRBJ2-3; D call uncertain. V was pared by 1 base and J by 3 bases, with 9 bases between. The length of the CDR3 is 14 residues. Germline V gene data show CDR1 as SGHRS and CDR2 as YFSETQ. The CDR3 coding sequence is TGCGCCAGCAGCTTGTCAACTCCTACAGATACGCAGTATTTT. It specifies CASSLSTPTDTQYF.

The gene calls are TRBV2 and TRBJ1-1, with D possibly TRBD1 on 5 matching bases. Trimming shortened V by 8 bases and J by 1 base, and 14 bases separated the two germline ends. The CDR3 is 14 amino acids. Germline V gene lookup returns CDR1 SNHLY and CDR2 FYNNEI. This CDR3 reads CASWSRRENTEAFF. As DNA, the CDR3 is TGTGCCAGCTGGAGTCGCAGGGAGAACACTGAAGCTTTCTTT.

This chain uses TRBV18 with TRBJ2-7, with a weak D call TRBD2 (5 bases). Germline V CDR1 and CDR2: KGHSH, LQKENI. The CDR3 covers 15 residues. Trimming removed 0 bases at V and 2 bases at J, with 11 bases between. This CDR3 is CASSPPVGAPYEQYF. In DNA form, the CDR3 reads TGTGCCAGCTCACCACCGGTGGGAGCCCCCTACGAGCAGTACTTC.

This chain joins TRBV11-2 and TRBJ2-1; 8 nucleotides align to TRBD2. V shed 5 bases and J 9 bases; nucleotides not matched to a gene: 9. The CDR3 is 14 residues long. The germline CDR1 and CDR2 sequences are SGHAT and FQNNGV. In DNA, the CDR3 is TGTGCCAGCAGCCGTAACGCGGGGGGCGGTGAGCAGTTCTTC. Translating gives CASSRNAGGGEQFF.